The 17 T cell receptor beta chains given below trace back to one sample, sequenced in a study of T cells in Graves' hyperthyroidism and ophthalmopathy. TCR beta CDR3 region amplification was performed from RNA transcripts. The HTBI primer set drove a first-round RT-PCR of the TCR CDR3. One entry per CDR3 protein results from TCRdb running MiXCR on the multiplex PCR reads. The sample includes fewer than 110,000 distinct CDR3 sequences, about 50% of them seen just once. What was sequenced was blood. The source is a man aged 40-50 years with Graves' hyperthyroidism.

This rearrangement joins TRBV20-1 to TRBJ2-5; 11 bases are a match to TRBD1. Germline loops: CDR1 DFQATT, CDR2 SNEGSKA (reference sequence). V lost 6 bases, J lost 9 bases, and 9 bases stayed unmatched. This CDR3 is 13 amino acids long. The CDR3 DNA reads as TGCAGTGCAAAGGACAGGGGGCTTGGGGCCCAGTACTTC. Protein: CSAKDRGLGAQYF.

This clonotype was counted many times. This chain uses TRBV9 with TRBJ1-6; 11 nucleotides line up with TRBD1. Trimming took 0 bases from V and 5 from J; bases not matched to a gene: 7. Per germline, CDR1 SGDLS and CDR2 YYNGEE. CDR3 length: 18 residues. The CDR3: CASSVEARDRGNNSPLHF. Written as DNA, the CDR3 is TGTGCCAGCAGCGTAGAGGCTCGGGACAGGGGGAATAATTCACCCCTCCACTTT.

The chain links TRBV20-1 to TRBJ1-1; 9 bases map to TRBD1. Germline CDR1 reads DFQATT; CDR2 reads SNEGSKA (reference sequence). CDR3 length: 12 residues. In DNA form, the CDR3 reads TGCAGCGGGGACAGGGTTGGGACTGAAGCTTTCTTT. This codes for CSGDRVGTEAFF.

This clonotype was picked up a small number of times. The final CDR3 position lacks the conserved phenylalanine or tryptophan, pointing to a likely read error. The gene calls are TRBV12-3 or TRBV12-4 and TRBJ1-2, with D possibly matching TRBD1 (6 bases). Trimming removed 4 bases from V and 4 bases from J, with 10 bases in between. This CDR3 contains 13 residues. The CDR3 DNA reads as TGTGCCAGCAGTTACAGGGCGGGCTATGGCTACACCCTC. Residues: CASSYRAGYGYTL.

The chain links TRBV11-1 to TRBJ2-3; 8 bases map to TRBD1. The CDR3 is 16 residues long. Germline trimming cut 3 bases from V and 2 bases from J; bases unmatched to any gene: 7. Germline V gives CDR1 SGHAT, CDR2 FQDESV (reference sequence). The CDR3 DNA sequence: TGTGCCAGCAGCTTGACTGGACAGGGAGACACAGATACGCAGTATTTT. The encoded protein is CASSLTGQGDTDTQYF.

V is TRBV24-1 and J is TRBJ1-5; 8 positions agree with TRBD1. This CDR3 spans 21 amino acids. CDR1 and CDR2 (germline): KGHDR, SFDVKD. Trimming removed 11 bases from V and 0 bases from J; junction bases left unmatched: 26. The CDR3 loop is CASRPSGQGALSLSSNQPQHF. The CDR3 DNA sequence: TGTGCCAGCAGACCCAGCGGGCAGGGGGCGTTATCCCTGTCTAGCAATCAGCCCCAGCATTTT.

This clonotype was picked up one time. The chain combines TRBV5-1 with TRBJ2-5; 9 positions agree with TRBD1. V shed 1 base, J shed 6 bases, and the junction held 7 bases outside the gene matches. The CDR3 totals 15 residues. The germline CDR1 and CDR2 sequences are SGHRS and YFSETQ. The DNA of the CDR3 is TGCGCCAGCAGCTTGAGATACAGGGGGCGAAAGACCCAGTACTTC. This sequence encodes CASSLRYRGRKTQYF.

In the case of this clonotype: The CDR3 does not close with the conserved phenylalanine or tryptophan, likely indicating a read error. The V gene is TRBV19, the J gene TRBJ2-3; a weak D match, TRBD2 (6 bases). CDR1 is LNHDA, CDR2 SQIVND, per germline (reference sequence). The CDR3 runs 15 residues. CDR3 in DNA: TGTGCCAGTAGTATATCACTAGCCCTCACAGACACGCAGTATTTG. Its translation: CASSISLALTDTQYL.

There are a few counts of this clonotype. The rearrangement uses TRBV6-6 and TRBJ1-1, with 10 bases lining up with TRBD1. Germline V gives CDR1 MNHNY, CDR2 SVGAGI (reference sequence). The V and J ends lost 7 bases and 5 bases, in that order; junction bases with no gene match: 10. The CDR3 totals 15 residues. CDR3 protein: CASIPRDRGTTEAFF. The CDR3 coding sequence is TGTGCCAGCATTCCCCGGGACAGGGGAACAACTGAAGCTTTCTTT.

The table lists this clonotype with many counts. The CDR3 sequence: CASSLSGTIEPQHF. The CDR3 coding sequence is TGTGCCAGCAGCTTATCAGGAACCATAGAGCCCCAGCATTTT. The genes are TRBV7-9 and TRBJ1-5; D not resolved. CDR3 length: 14 amino acids. Looked up from germline, CDR1 is SEHNR and CDR2 is FQNEAQ (reference sequence). The germline V and J ends were trimmed by 2 bases and 8 bases, with 13 bases remaining between them.

With regard to this clonotype: Just one base apart from a much larger clone, this may be a read error. V usage is TRBV3-1 and J usage is TRBJ1-2; D ambiguous. CDR1 LGHDT and CDR2 YNNKEL come from the germline V gene (reference sequence). Trimming pared 1 base from V and 6 bases from J, leaving 6 bases between. The CDR3 sequence is 12 residues long. DNA for the CDR3: TGTGCCAGCAGCCAAGGTCTTAATGGCTACACCTTC. Its protein product is CASSQGLNGYTF.

V usage is TRBV7-2 and J usage is TRBJ1-2; TRBD1 might be the D (5 bases). This CDR3 region has 15 residues. Germline V gene lookup returns CDR1 SGHTA and CDR2 FQGNSA. The V end was cut by 0 bases, the J end by 5 bases, with 13 bases between. CDR3 sequence (DNA): TGTGCCAGCAGCTTAGCGCCTGGCCAGGGATATGGCTACACCTTC. This gives the protein CASSLAPGQGYGYTF.

This clonotype is a singleton in its sample. The J gene is TRBJ1-1, the V gene TRBV5-1; D is unresolved. With 0 bases removed from V and 3 bases from J, the gap between germline ends came to 9 bases. Looked up from germline, CDR1 is SGHRS and CDR2 is YFSETQ. The CDR3 is made up of 14 amino acids. CDR3 in amino acids: CASSLVSGDTEAFF. The DNA of the CDR3 is TGCGCCAGCAGCTTGGTTAGCGGGGACACTGAAGCTTTCTTT.

This clonotype was counted ten times or more. The chain links TRBV5-8 to TRBJ2-1; 14 bases map to TRBD2. The CDR3 is made up of 17 amino acids. Trimming took 0 bases from V and 9 from J; bases not matched to a gene: 8. Germline CDR1 and CDR2: SGHTS and YDEGEE. The CDR3: CASSLGTSGRSRAEQFF. In DNA, the CDR3 is TGTGCCAGCAGCTTGGGGACTAGCGGGAGGTCCCGGGCTGAGCAGTTCTTC.

For the CDR3, the DNA is TGTGCCAGCAGCCTACCGACACTAAACACTGAAGCTTTCTTT. As protein: CASSLPTLNTEAFF. The chain joins TRBV7-2 to TRBJ1-1, with D hard to call. The germline V gene encodes CDR1 SGHTA and CDR2 FQGNSA. The CDR3 extends over 14 amino acids. Trimming took off 5 bases at V and 2 bases at J, with 12 bases between the two ends.

This clonotype was counted ten times or more. The chain uses TRBV9 and TRBJ2-5, with 10 bases lining up with TRBD1. From germline, CDR1 is SGDLS and CDR2 YYNGEE. CDR3 length: 16 residues. The ends lost 2 bases at V and 4 bases at J; junction bases unmatched: 8. CDR3: CASSVATGGLRETQYF. The DNA for the CDR3 is TGTGCCAGCAGCGTGGCGACAGGGGGCTTGCGAGAGACCCAGTACTTC.

This clonotype has ten or more counts. The chain couples TRBV24-1 to TRBJ2-2, with TRBD1 identical over 9 bases. In germline, CDR1 is KGHDR, CDR2 SFDVKD. The CDR3 runs to 15 residues. Trimming at V came to 2 bases and at J to 6 bases, leaving 3 bases not matched to a gene. This CDR3 is CATSDWTGEAGELFF. CDR3 nucleotide sequence: TGTGCCACCAGTGATTGGACAGGGGAGGCCGGGGAGCTGTTTTTT.